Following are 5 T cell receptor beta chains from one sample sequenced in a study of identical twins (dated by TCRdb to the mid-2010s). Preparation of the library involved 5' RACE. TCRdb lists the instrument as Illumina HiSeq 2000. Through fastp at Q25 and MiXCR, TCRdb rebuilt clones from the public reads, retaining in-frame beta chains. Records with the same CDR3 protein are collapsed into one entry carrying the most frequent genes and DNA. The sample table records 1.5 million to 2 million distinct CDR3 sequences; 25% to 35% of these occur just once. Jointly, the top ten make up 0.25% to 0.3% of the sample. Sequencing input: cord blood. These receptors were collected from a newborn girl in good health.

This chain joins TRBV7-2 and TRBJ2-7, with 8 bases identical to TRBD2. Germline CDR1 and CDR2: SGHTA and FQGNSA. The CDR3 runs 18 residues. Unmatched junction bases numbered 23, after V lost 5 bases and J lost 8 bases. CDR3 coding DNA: TGTGCCAGCAGCCCTAGGGGAGCGGGAGAGATCCGGGGGCAGCAGCAGTACTTC. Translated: CASSPRGAGEIRGQQQYF.

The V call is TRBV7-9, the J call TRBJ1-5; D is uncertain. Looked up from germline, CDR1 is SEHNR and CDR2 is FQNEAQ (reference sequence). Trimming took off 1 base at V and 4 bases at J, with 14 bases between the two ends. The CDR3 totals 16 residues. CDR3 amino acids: CASSLGRADRNQPQHF. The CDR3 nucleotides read TGTGCCAGCAGCTTAGGGAGGGCTGACCGTAATCAGCCCCAGCATTTT.

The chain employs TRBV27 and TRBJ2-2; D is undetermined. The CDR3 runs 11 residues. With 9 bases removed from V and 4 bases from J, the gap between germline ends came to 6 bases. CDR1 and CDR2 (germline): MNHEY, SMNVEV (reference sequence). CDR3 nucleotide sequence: TGTGCCAGAGTTGGCACCGGGGAGCTGTTTTTT. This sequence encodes CARVGTGELFF.

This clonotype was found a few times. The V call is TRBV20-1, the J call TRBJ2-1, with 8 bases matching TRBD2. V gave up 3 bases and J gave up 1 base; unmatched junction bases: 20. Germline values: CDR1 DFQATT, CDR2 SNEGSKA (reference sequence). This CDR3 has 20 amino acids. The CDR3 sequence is CSASLPGGGLRLKSYNEQFF. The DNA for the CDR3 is TGCAGTGCTAGTCTTCCGGGGGGGGGCCTTAGATTGAAATCCTACAATGAGCAGTTCTTC.

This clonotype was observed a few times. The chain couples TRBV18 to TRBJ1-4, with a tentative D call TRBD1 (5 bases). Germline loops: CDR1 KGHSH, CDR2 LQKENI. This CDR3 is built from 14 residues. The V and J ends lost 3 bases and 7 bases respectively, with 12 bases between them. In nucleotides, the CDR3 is TGTGCCAGCTCACCCGGGGCCAGCGGTGAAAAACTGTTTTTT. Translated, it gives CASSPGASGEKLFF.